This T cell receptor beta chain derives from a study of T-cell memory formation after mild COVID-19. This clonotype was found a few times. One entry per CDR3 protein, called by TCRdb with MiXCR from the 5' RACE reads. The sample has around 370,000 distinct CDR3 sequences, roughly 21% seen once. The CDR3 contains 15 residues. Germline trimming cut 3 bases from V and 5 bases from J; bases unmatched to any gene: 4. CDR1 is SGHNT and CDR2 is YENEEA in the germline V gene. Material for sequencing was PBMCs or a T cell subset sorted from them (not recorded which). The chain joins TRBV11-3 to TRBJ2-2; 9 bases are a match to TRBD2. The clonotype originates from an adult woman who had mild COVID-19 (a few samples of this study predate the infection). Cell type and time point are not known. The CDR3 DNA reads as TGTGCCAGCAGCTTCCACACTAGCGGGACCGGGGAGCTGTTTTTT. Amino acids: CASSFHTSGTGELFF.